The rows below give T cell receptor beta chains drawn from one sample of a study of regulatory T cells in long-lasting Graves disease. One entry per CDR3 protein results from TCRdb running MiXCR on the multiplex PCR reads. The data contain hundreds of thousands of distinct CDR3 sequences, around 15% of them singletons. The sample was also reused in another study, on T cells in Graves' hyperthyroidism and ophthalmopathy.

The specimen was peripheral blood mononuclear cells (PBMCs), collected at new diagnosis, from a patient treated with antithyroid drugs. These receptors were taken from a woman between 25 and 40 years old with Graves disease. CDR3s include the opening cysteine and the closing phenylalanine or tryptophan. Fields, in order: clone size, V gene, D gene, CDR3 length, J gene, CDR3 DNA, CDR3 protein. D genes are given only for firm matches. A row's size may be missing; if present it is once, few, many or a size class.

>-|TRBV28|-|13|TRBJ2-5
TGTGCCAGCAGTTTACTGCGAGGAGAGACCCAGCACTTC
CASSLLRGETQHF
>-|TRBV7-9|-|16|TRBJ1-6
TGTGCCAGCAGCTTAGAAAAAAAGAGTCTTAATTCACCCCTCCACTTT
CASSLEKKSLNSPLHF
>many|TRBV12-3/TRBV12-4|-|11|TRBJ2-5
TGTGCCAGCAGTCTCCGGGGTACCCAGTACTTC
CASSLRGTQYF
>-|TRBV12-3/TRBV12-4|-|15|TRBJ1-5
TGTGCCAGCAGTTTAGGGGGCAGGATTGGTCAGCCCCAGCATTTT
CASSLGGRIGQPQHF
>-|TRBV24-1|-|14|TRBJ2-7
TGTGCCACCGGTATGGGAGCTCCCCCCTACGAGCAGTACTTC
CATGMGAPPYEQYF
>many|TRBV12-3/TRBV12-4|-|14|TRBJ2-3
TGTGCCAGCAGTCCTAAGACAAGCACAGATACGCAGTATTTT
CASSPKTSTDTQYF
>-|TRBV28|TRBD2|15|TRBJ2-7
TGTGCCAGCAGTTATGGGACTAGCGGACAATACGAGCAGTACTTC
CASSYGTSGQYEQYF
>-|TRBV3-1|TRBD2|15|TRBJ2-7
TGTGCCAGCAGCGCCCGACTAGCCCTCGCCTACGAGCAGTACTTC
CASSARLALAYEQYF
>few|TRBV7-2|-|15|TRBJ2-3
TGTGCCAGTAGAGGGACCACGTCCGTAACAGATACGCAGTATTTT
CASRGTTSVTDTQYF
>few|TRBV28|-|16|TRBJ2-1
TGTGCCAGCAGTTTTAGGTGGGTAATCGGGGACAATGAGCAGTTCTTC
CASSFRWVIGDNEQFF
>few|TRBV24-1|-|16|TRBJ2-5
TGTGCCACCAGTGATTCATACCCCGGACTGCAAGAGACCCAGTACTTC
CATSDSYPGLQETQYF
>-|TRBV18|-|13|TRBJ1-5
TGTGCCAGCTCACGCACAGGAATGGAACCCCAGCATTTT
CASSRTGMEPQHF
>few|TRBV7-2|-|15|TRBJ1-1
TGTGCCAGCAGCTTAGGAGTGGAAATGAACACTGAAGCTTTCTTT
CASSLGVEMNTEAFF
>-|TRBV18|-|14|TRBJ2-5
TGTGCCAGCTCACCACCTCTAGTTCAAGAGACCCAGTACTTC
CASSPPLVQETQYF
>few|TRBV19|-|17|TRBJ1-1
TGTGCCGGTAGTCGAAGACGCCAACACGGGGGGAACACTGAAGCTTTCTTT
CAGSRRRQHGGNTEAFF
>few|TRBV9|TRBD2|16|TRBJ2-1
TGTGCCAGCAGCGTCGCTAGCGGGAAGGGAGCCATCGAGCAGTTCTTC
CASSVASGKGAIEQFF
>many|TRBV5-1|TRBD1|14|TRBJ2-7
TGCGCCAGCAGGCCCTTGACAGGGGGCTACGAGCAGTACTTC
CASRPLTGGYEQYF
>-|TRBV6-2/TRBV6-3|-|16|TRBJ2-6
TGTGCCAGCACCGGAGGGGGGGTCTCTGGGGCCAACGTCCTGACTTTC
CASTGGGVSGANVLTF
>many|TRBV12-3/TRBV12-4|-|12|TRBJ2-1
TGTGCCAGCACCCAACTAGGCAATGAGCAGTTCTTC
CASTQLGNEQFF
>many|TRBV6-1|-|14|TRBJ1-5
TGTGCCAGCAGCCCGGCCCACCGGGGGCAGCCCCAGCATTTT
CASSPAHRGQPQHF
>many|TRBV11-2|-|13|TRBJ2-7
TGTGCCAGCAGCCGTCCAACAGCCTACGAGCAGTACTTC
CASSRPTAYEQYF
>many|TRBV13|-|13|TRBJ1-1
TGTGCCAGCACCCTACCGCCGGAAACTGAAGCTTTCTTT
CASTLPPETEAFF
>many|TRBV7-9|TRBD1|17|TRBJ1-1
TGTGCCAGCAGCCCTCTTGTCTTGACAGGGCTAGGCACTGAAGCTTTCTTT
CASSPLVLTGLGTEAFF
>many|TRBV28|TRBD1|14|TRBJ1-2
TGTGCCAGCAGTCCAGGGGGCGCGGCCTATGGCTACACCTTC
CASSPGGAAYGYTF
>few|TRBV3-1|-|14|TRBJ2-7
TGTGCCAGCAGCCAAGTTGGGGGGGCGGACGAGCAGTACTTC
CASSQVGGADEQYF
>few|TRBV20-1|-|15|TRBJ2-7
TGCAGTGCTAGAGTTGAGAGTAGGCTATCCTACGAGCAGTACTTC
CSARVESRLSYEQYF
>few|TRBV9|-|15|TRBJ1-1
TGTGCCAGCAGCGTTCGGGGAGACATGAACACTGAAGCTTTCTTT
CASSVRGDMNTEAFF
>-|TRBV5-8|-|16|TRBJ2-2
TGTGCCAGCAGCTTCCCCGTAATAGTGGTCACCGGGGAGCTGTTTTTT
CASSFPVIVVTGELFF
>many|TRBV5-1|TRBD1|16|TRBJ2-3
TGCGCCAGCAGCTTGGAGGCCGGGACAGGGGTAGATACGCAGTATTTT
CASSLEAGTGVDTQYF
>few|TRBV6-2/TRBV6-3|-|15|TRBJ2-7
TGTGCCAGCAGGCCCTCCGGGACCGGACCTACGGAGCAGTACTTC
CASRPSGTGPTEQYF
>-|TRBV9|-|13|TRBJ2-7
TGTGCCAGCAGCATAGGGGGGGACTACGAGCAGTACTTC
CASSIGGDYEQYF
>few|TRBV11-1|-|15|TRBJ2-2
TGTGCCAGCAGTCCGGGGCAGACATCCACCGGGGAGCTGTTTTTT
CASSPGQTSTGELFF
>-|TRBV6-1|-|15|TRBJ1-5
TGTGCCAGCAGCCCGATGGGGATAAGCAATCAGCCCCAGCATTTT
CASSPMGISNQPQHF
>many|TRBV2|TRBD2|18|TRBJ2-3
TGTGCCAGCAGTCCCGGGACTAGCGGGATTAGCGGCACAGATACGCAGTATTTT
CASSPGTSGISGTDTQYF
>few|TRBV19|-|15|TRBJ1-2
TGTGCCAGTAGTATTATTTTGAGGACGACGTATGGCTACACCTTC
CASSIILRTTYGYTF
>many|TRBV29-1|-|13|TRBJ1-2
TGCAGCGTTGAAGATGGGGTAAAGTCTGGCTACACCTTC
CSVEDGVKSGYTF
>few|TRBV30|TRBD1|12|TRBJ1-4
TGTGCCTGGAGTCCCACAGGGGGAAAACTGTTTTTT
CAWSPTGGKLFF
>many|TRBV12-3/TRBV12-4|-|14|TRBJ1-1
TGTGCCAGCAGTGAAACGCCGGCCCTCACTGAAGCTTTCTTT
CASSETPALTEAFF
>-|TRBV5-5|TRBD1|16|TRBJ1-4
TGTGCCAGCAGTGCCTGGACAGGCCAAACTAATGAAAAACTGTTTTTT
CASSAWTGQTNEKLFF
>-|TRBV30|-|10|TRBJ1-4
TGTGCCTGGGGTGGGGAAAAACTGTTTTTT
CAWGGEKLFF
>few|TRBV6-1|-|16|TRBJ2-7
TGTGCCAGCAGTAGGACACCCGGGACGGGTGATTACGAGCAGTACTTC
CASSRTPGTGDYEQYF
>few|TRBV29-1|-|12|TRBJ1-1
TGCAGCGTCGCCACAGAGGCCACTGAAGCTTTCTTT
CSVATEATEAFF
>many|TRBV20-1|-|12|TRBJ2-1
TGCAGTGCTAGATCCAGGGAGAATGAGCAGTTCTTC
CSARSRENEQFF
>few|TRBV2|TRBD2|14|TRBJ2-5
TGTGCCAGCAGCGCCGGACTAGCGGAAGAGACCCAGTACTTC
CASSAGLAEETQYF
>-|TRBV18|TRBD2|14|TRBJ2-1
TGTGCCAGCTCAGTTCCTAGCGGGAGGTATGAGCAGTTCTTC
CASSVPSGRYEQFF
>-|TRBV30|-|15|TRBJ2-1
TGTGCCTGGAGTGGGACCAGGGGCTCCTACAATGAGCAGTTCTTC
CAWSGTRGSYNEQFF
>few|TRBV4-1|-|16|TRBJ1-5
TGCGCCAGCAGCCAATCTGTAGGGCCCCCCAATCAGCCCCAGCATTTT
CASSQSVGPPNQPQHF
>few|TRBV5-1|-|13|TRBJ2-7
TGCGCCAGCAGTTTTGAGGGAACCTACGAGCAGTACTTC
CASSFEGTYEQYF
>-|TRBV5-1|TRBD1|16|TRBJ2-5
TGCGCCAGCAGCTTGACATCGGCAGGGGGCGGAGAGACCCAGTACTTC
CASSLTSAGGGETQYF
>many|TRBV12-3/TRBV12-4|-|12|TRBJ1-4
TGTGCCAGCAGTTTATTCGGTGAAAAACTGTTTTTT
CASSLFGEKLFF
>-|TRBV20-1|-|10|TRBJ2-1
TGCAGCCCAAACTCGGATGAGCAGTTCTTC
CSPNSDEQFF